The clone carrying this T cell receptor (beta chain) was seen repeatedly, ten times or more. Antigen unknown. CDR1 and CDR2 from the germline V gene are LNHDA and SQIVND (reference sequence). CDR3 length: 15 residues. The V end was cut by 5 bases, the J end by 6 bases, with 17 bases between. This specimen belongs to a study of T cell repertoires in cytomegalovirus infection. The wider study: Signatures in public TCR beta sequences pointed to both CMV infection and matching HLA type.

TCRdb analysed the reads with MiXCR anew, one entry per CDR3 protein. Here the sample spans hundreds of thousands of distinct CDR3 sequences, 20% to 25% being singletons. General study findings and limits: Cumulated frequencies of public TCR beta families served to identify carriers of CMV plus the relevant HLA. Ex vivo, HLA-C-restricted CMV-specific TCR beta clonotypes prevailed over the rest of the response.

The clonotype originates from a human donor in good health (CMV status not recorded). Some clones in this sample may be carry-over from other donors' samples. The specimen sequenced was CD8+ T cells from PBMCs. The chain combines TRBV19 with TRBJ2-1; maybe TRBD1 (5 bases). The CDR3 reads CASSPDSTSGNEQFF. CDR3 in DNA: TGTGCCAGTAGTCCCGACAGTACCTCCGGCAATGAGCAGTTCTTC.